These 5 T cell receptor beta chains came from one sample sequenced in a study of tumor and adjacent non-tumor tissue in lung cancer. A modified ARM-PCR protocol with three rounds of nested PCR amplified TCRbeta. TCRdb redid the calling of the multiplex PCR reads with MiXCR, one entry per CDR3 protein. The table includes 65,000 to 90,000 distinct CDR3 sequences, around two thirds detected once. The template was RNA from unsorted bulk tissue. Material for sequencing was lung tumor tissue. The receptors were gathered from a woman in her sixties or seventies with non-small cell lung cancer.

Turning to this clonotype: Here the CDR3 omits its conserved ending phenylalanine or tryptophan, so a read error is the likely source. Written as DNA, the CDR3 is TGTGCCAGCAGTAGGGGGCTCGGCACAGATACGCAGTATTTG. Translation: CASSRGLGTDTQYL. The chain has TRBV6-6 and TRBJ2-3; 7 bases match TRBD1. Germline values: CDR1 MNHNY, CDR2 SVGAGI (reference sequence). Trimming cost V 5 bases and J 1 base; bases outside gene matches: 3. The CDR3 runs to 14 residues.

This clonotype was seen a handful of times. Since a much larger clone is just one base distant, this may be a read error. The CDR3: CASTSLRSPAYGQYF. The CDR3 DNA sequence: TGTGCCAGCACCAGCCTACGTTCACCCGCCTACGGGCAGTACTTC. The chain uses TRBV6-5 and TRBJ2-7; no clear D gene. The CDR3 covers 15 residues. The germline V gene has CDR1 MNHEY and CDR2 SVGAGI.

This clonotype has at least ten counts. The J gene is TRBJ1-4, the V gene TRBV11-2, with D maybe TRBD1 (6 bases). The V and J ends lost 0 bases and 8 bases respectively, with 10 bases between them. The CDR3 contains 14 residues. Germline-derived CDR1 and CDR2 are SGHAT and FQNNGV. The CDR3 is CASSLDRQDEKLFF. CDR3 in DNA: TGTGCCAGCAGCTTAGATCGACAGGACGAAAAACTGTTTTTT.

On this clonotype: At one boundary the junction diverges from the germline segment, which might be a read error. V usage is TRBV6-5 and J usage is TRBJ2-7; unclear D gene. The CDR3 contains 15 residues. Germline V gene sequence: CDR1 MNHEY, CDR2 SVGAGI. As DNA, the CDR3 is TGTGCTAGCAGTTACTCCGGCCACCAGGACCACGAGCAGTACTTC. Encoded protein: CASSYSGHQDHEQYF.

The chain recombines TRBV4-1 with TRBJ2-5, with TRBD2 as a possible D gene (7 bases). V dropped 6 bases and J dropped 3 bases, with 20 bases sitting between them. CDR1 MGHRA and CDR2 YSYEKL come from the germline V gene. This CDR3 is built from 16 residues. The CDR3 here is CASSRIRGAREETQYF. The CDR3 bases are TGCGCCAGCAGTCGAATACGGGGGGCGCGTGAAGAGACCCAGTACTTC.